This is a list of T cell receptor beta chains from one sample in a study of T cell clones after liver transplantation. Sequenced by immunoSEQ multiplex PCR; TCRdb stores in-frame clones only, minus some. The sample holds roughly 67,000 clones; about 91% are singletons and the top ten take roughly 0.9%. Source: CD4+ T cells from blood, taken about 27 months after liver transplant. All receptors derive from a human patient who received a liver transplant. Some T cells may trace back to the graft donor. Each CDR3 is given with its conserved first and last residue. A D gene is named only where the DNA matches it firmly. Only some rows state a clone size, as once, few, many or a class for expanded clones.

J | size | D | V | DNA | CDR3
TRBJ2-7 | once | . | TRBV5-4 | TGTGCCAGCAGCTTGGAGGTCTCACTTCATATCACCTACGAGCAGTACTTC | CASSLEVSLHITYEQYF
TRBJ2-2 | . | TRBD1 | TRBV11-3 | TGTGCCAGCAGCTTCGGACAGGGGACCGGGGAGCTGTTTTTT | CASSFGQGTGELFF
TRBJ2-5 | . | . | TRBV29-1 | TGCAGCGTAGGACAGAGTCAAGAGACCCAGTACTTC | CSVGQSQETQYF
TRBJ2-7 | . | TRBD1 | TRBV27 | TGTGCCAGCAGTTTCGGACAGGGGAGCTCCTACGAGCAGTACTTC | CASSFGQGSSYEQYF
TRBJ2-7 | once | . | TRBV5-6 | TGTGCCAGCAATCCAGGGTCGGGAGAGCAGTACTTC | CASNPGSGEQYF
TRBJ2-3 | . | . | TRBV5-5 | TGTGCCAGCAGCTTGGGGCAGACCACTAGCACAGATACGCAGTATTTT | CASSLGQTTSTDTQYF
TRBJ2-2 | . | . | TRBV7-8 | TGTGCCAGCAGCCCAGGACAGATTAACACCGGGGAGCTGTTTTTT | CASSPGQINTGELFF
TRBJ2-3 | . | . | TRBV30 | TGTGCCTGGACGTTATATGGGGGTCGCACAGATACGCAGTATTTT | CAWTLYGGRTDTQYF
TRBJ2-1 | . | . | TRBV6-5 | TGTGCCAGCAGTTACTCGAACTACAATGAGCAGTTCTTC | CASSYSNYNEQFF
TRBJ2-2 | . | TRBD1 | TRBV5-1 | TGCGCCAGCAGCGCCGGGACAGGCGGGGAGCTGTTTTTT | CASSAGTGGELFF
TRBJ1-1 | . | TRBD1 | TRBV5-4 | TGTGCCAGCAGCCCCAACGACGGAAGACAGGGGAGCACTGAAGCTTTCTTT | CASSPNDGRQGSTEAFF
TRBJ1-3 | . | . | TRBV5-5 | TGTGCCAGCAGCTTCGGGGATCTCTCTGGAAACACCATATATTTT | CASSFGDLSGNTIYF
TRBJ2-7 | . | TRBD1 | TRBV18 | TGTGCCAGCTCACCACTCAGGGGGTCCTACGAGCAGTACTTC | CASSPLRGSYEQYF
TRBJ2-5 | . | TRBD2 | TRBV9 | TGTGCCAGCAGCCCATCCCCATCTGGAGCGGGAGGCGAGACCCAGTACTTC | CASSPSPSGAGGETQYF
TRBJ2-1 | . | . | TRBV5-1 | TGCGCCAGCAGCTTGGGACTAGGCAATGAGCAGTTCTTC | CASSLGLGNEQFF
TRBJ2-7 | . | . | TRBV6-1 | TGTGCCAGCAGTGAAAGAACGCCTGGGGGCGAGCAGTACTTC | CASSERTPGGEQYF
TRBJ2-2 | . | . | TRBV5-4 | TGTGCCAGCAGCTTGCGGACCCTGAACACCGGGGAGCTGTTTTTT | CASSLRTLNTGELFF
TRBJ2-7 | . | TRBD2 | TRBV2 | TGTGCCAGCACTGTGACTAGCGGCTCCTACGAGCAGTACTTC | CASTVTSGSYEQYF
TRBJ2-2 | . | . | TRBV27 | TGTGCCAGCAGTTTATCCCCTAGGACCGGGGAGCTGTTTTTT | CASSLSPRTGELFF
TRBJ2-1 | . | . | TRBV15 | TGTGCCACCAGCAGAGGGGCGGACTCCTACAATGAGCAGTTCTTC | CATSRGADSYNEQFF
TRBJ1-1 | few | . | TRBV6-1 | TGTGCCAGCAGTGAAGTGGAAGAGTCTGAAGCTTTCTTT | CASSEVEESEAFF
TRBJ2-1 | . | TRBD1 | TRBV11-3 | TGTGCCAGCAGCTTAGCTAACAGGGGCGATGAGCAGTTCTTC | CASSLANRGDEQFF
TRBJ1-4 | . | TRBD1 | TRBV6-1 | TGTGCCAGCAGTGAACAGGGGGCTGTTGAAAAACTGTTTTTT | CASSEQGAVEKLFF
TRBJ1-5 | . | . | TRBV19 | TGTGCCAGTAGTTTACGTCTCGGTCATAGCAATCAGCCCCAGCATTTT | CASSLRLGHSNQPQHF
TRBJ2-4 | . | . | TRBV4-2 | TGTGCCAGCAGCCAAGAGGAGCGGCTAGCCAAAAACATTCAGTACTTC | CASSQEERLAKNIQYF
TRBJ1-4 | . | . | TRBV30 | TGTGCCTGGATCCGACCCTTCGATGAAAAACTGTTTTTT | CAWIRPFDEKLFF
TRBJ2-3 | . | . | TRBV16 | TGTGCCAGCAGCCAGGATCGGGGTAGAGATACGCAGTATTTT | CASSQDRGRDTQYF
TRBJ2-1 | once | . | TRBV5-1 | TGCGCCAGCAGCCTTGGAGGTCGGGGCGCTGGCTACAATGAGCAGTTCTTC | CASSLGGRGAGYNEQFF
TRBJ2-2 | . | . | TRBV2 | TGTGCCAGCAGACCCGGGACGGAGAACACCGGGGAGCTGTTTTTT | CASRPGTENTGELFF
TRBJ2-7 | . | . | TRBV2 | TGTGCCAGCAGCTCTGGGGGGTCCTACGAGCAGTACTTC | CASSSGGSYEQYF
TRBJ2-5 | . | TRBD2 | TRBV7-2 | TGTGCCAGCAGCTTAAGGACTAGCGGGAGGGAGGAGACCCAGTACTTC | CASSLRTSGREETQYF
TRBJ1-1 | . | . | TRBV2 | TGTGCCAGCATATCCCGGACAGTGAACACTGAAGCTTTCTTT | CASISRTVNTEAFF
TRBJ2-7 | . | . | TRBV4-2 | TGTGCCAGCAGCCAACCGGGAGAGATCGCCGAGCAGTACTTC | CASSQPGEIAEQYF
TRBJ1-5 | once | TRBD1 | TRBV10-2 | TGCGCCAGCGGACAGGTTTTTCAGCCCCAGCATTTT | CASGQVFQPQHF
TRBJ2-7 | . | . | TRBV11-3 | TGTGCCAGCAGCCCGCGGGACCGATACTACGAGCAGTACTTC | CASSPRDRYYEQYF